The clone carrying this T cell receptor (beta chain) has only one observation. The junction differs from germline at one of its ends, possibly a read error. This entry is derived from a study of blood T cells in healthy people across ages. The CDR3 runs to 13 residues. CDR1 and CDR2 from the germline V gene are LNHNV and YYDKDF (reference sequence). The second PCR ran roughly 6 to 11 cycles with a sample-barcoded 5' primer and J-beta primers. TCRdb passed the 5' RACE reads through MiXCR, listing each CDR3 protein once. The sample records over 1,500,000 distinct CDR3 sequences, just under 50% being singletons.

This receptor was identified in a woman between 40 and 50 years old in good health. The chain has TRBV15 and TRBJ1-5, with D hard to call. The sequenced material came from blood. The CDR3 DNA is TGTGCCACCAGCAGGGAGAGCAATCAGCTCCAGCATTTT. Translating gives CATSRESNQLQHF.